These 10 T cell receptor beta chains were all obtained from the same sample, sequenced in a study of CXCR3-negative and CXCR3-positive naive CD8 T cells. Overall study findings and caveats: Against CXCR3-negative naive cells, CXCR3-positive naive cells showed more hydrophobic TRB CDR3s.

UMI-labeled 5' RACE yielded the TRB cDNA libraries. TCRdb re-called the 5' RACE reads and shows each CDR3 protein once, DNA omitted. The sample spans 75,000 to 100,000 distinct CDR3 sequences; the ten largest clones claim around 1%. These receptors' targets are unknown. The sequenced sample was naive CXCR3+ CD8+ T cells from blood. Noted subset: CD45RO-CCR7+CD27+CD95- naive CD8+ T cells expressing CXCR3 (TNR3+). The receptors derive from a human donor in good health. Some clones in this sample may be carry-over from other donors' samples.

The CDR3 region is CSVDLNTGELFF. The chain recombines TRBV29-1 with TRBJ2-2. The V gene's germline CDR1 is SQVTM and CDR2 ANQGSEA. This CDR3 contains 12 residues.

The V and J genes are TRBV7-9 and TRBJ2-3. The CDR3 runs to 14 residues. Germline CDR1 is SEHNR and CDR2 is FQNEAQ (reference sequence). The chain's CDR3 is CASTPLLSTDTQYF.

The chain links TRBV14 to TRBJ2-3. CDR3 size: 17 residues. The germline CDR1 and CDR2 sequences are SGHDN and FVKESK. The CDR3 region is CASSQDGLTTSTDTQYF.

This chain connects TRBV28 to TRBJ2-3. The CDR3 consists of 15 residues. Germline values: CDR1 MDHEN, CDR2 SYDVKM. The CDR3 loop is CASSPFGSHTDTQYF. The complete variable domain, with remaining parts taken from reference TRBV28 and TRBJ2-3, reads DVKVTQSSRYLVKRTGEKVFLECVQDMDHENMFWYRQDPGLGLRLIYFSYDVKMKEKGDIPEGYSVSREKKERFSLILESASTNQTSMYLCASSPFGSHTDTQYFGPGTRLTVL.

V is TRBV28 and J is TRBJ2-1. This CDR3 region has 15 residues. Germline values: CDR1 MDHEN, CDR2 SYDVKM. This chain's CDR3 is CASSLVAELYNEQFF.

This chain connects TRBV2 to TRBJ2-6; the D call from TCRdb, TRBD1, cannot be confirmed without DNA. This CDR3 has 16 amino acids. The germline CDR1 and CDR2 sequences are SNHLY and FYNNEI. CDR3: CATATELYSGANVLTF.

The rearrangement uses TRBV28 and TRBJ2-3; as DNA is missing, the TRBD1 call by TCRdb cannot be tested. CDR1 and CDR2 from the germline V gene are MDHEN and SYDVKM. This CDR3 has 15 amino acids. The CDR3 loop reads CASSLLGGPGDTQYF.

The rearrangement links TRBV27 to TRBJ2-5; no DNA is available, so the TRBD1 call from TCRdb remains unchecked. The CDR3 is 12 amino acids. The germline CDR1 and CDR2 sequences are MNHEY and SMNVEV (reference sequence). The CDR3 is CASSRPQETQYF.

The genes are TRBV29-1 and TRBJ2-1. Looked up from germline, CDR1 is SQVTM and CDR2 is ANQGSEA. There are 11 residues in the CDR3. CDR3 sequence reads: CSGQQVGEQFF.

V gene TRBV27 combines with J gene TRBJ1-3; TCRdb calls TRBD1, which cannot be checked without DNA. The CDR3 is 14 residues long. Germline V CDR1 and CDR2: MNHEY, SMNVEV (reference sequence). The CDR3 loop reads CASSPRQGSDTIYF.